The present T cell receptor (beta chain) was sequenced within a study of blood T cell repertoires in COVID-19. Turning to the study itself: T cells, B-cell-depleted T cells, or PBMCs provided the cDNA or gDNA that served as material.

This CDR3 contains 15 residues. Germline-derived CDR1 and CDR2 are SGHTA and FQGNSA. The V gene end was trimmed by 5 bases and the J gene end by 4 bases; junction bases not matched to a gene: 9. Enrolled through a virtual design, the participants were between roughly 18 and 89 years of age and came from fewer than 30 US areas. Assay: immunoSEQ multiplex PCR; the TCRdb copy retains only in-frame clones and omits some. The sample carries fewer than 300,000 clones, roughly 93% recorded once. The V and J genes are TRBV7-2 and TRBJ1-2; 8 nucleotides agree with TRBD1. The sequence was collected from a middle-aged woman with acute COVID-19. Sequencing input: PBMCs or T cells enriched from blood (not recorded which). The DNA for the CDR3 is TGTGCCAGCAGCGCCCGACAGGGGAGTTCCTATGGCTACACCTTC. Its translation: CASSARQGSSYGYTF.